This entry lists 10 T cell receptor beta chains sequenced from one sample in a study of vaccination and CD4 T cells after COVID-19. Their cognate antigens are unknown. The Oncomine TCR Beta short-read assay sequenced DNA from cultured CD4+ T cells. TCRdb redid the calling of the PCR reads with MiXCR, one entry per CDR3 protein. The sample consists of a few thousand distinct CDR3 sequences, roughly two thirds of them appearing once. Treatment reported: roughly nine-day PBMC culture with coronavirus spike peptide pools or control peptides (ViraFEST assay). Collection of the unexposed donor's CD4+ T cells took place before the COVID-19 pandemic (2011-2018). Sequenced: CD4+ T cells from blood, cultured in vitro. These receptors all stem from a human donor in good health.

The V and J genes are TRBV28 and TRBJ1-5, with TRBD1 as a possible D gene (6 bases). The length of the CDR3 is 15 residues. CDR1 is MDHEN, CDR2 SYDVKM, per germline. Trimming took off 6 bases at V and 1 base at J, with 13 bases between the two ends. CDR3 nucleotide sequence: TGTGCCAGCAGCCGTACAGGGCCAAGCAATCAGCCCCAGCATTTT. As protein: CASSRTGPSNQPQHF.

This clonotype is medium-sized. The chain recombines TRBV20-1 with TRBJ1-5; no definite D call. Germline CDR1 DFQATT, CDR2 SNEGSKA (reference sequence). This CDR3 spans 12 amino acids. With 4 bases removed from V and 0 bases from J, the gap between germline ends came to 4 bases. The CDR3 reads CSATHSNQPQHF. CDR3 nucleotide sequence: TGCAGTGCTACCCATAGCAATCAGCCCCAGCATTTT.

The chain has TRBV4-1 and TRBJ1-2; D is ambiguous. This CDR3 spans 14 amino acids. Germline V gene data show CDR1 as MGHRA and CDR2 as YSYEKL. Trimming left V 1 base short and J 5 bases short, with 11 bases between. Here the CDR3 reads CASSQGWGGYGYTF. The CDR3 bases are TGCGCCAGCAGCCAAGGGTGGGGAGGGTATGGCTACACCTTC.

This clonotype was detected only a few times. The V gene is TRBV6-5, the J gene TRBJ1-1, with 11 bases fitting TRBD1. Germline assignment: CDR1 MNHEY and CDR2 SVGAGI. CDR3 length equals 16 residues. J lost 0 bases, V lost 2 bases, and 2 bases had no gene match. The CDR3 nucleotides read TGTGCCAGCAGTTACGGACAGGGGGCTTTGAACACTGAAGCTTTCTTT. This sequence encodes CASSYGQGALNTEAFF.

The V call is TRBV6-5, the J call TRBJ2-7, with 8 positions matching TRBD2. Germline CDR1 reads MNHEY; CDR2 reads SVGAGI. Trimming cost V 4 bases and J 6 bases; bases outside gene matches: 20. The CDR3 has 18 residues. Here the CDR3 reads CASSSSGRGAYPPGEQYF. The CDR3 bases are TGTGCCAGCAGTTCTTCTGGGCGGGGGGCGTACCCTCCTGGCGAGCAGTACTTC.

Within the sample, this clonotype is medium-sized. CDR3 sequence (DNA): TGTGCCAGCAGCCCATGGACAGGGGGCCTTCCAGATACGCAGTATTTT. Its translation: CASSPWTGGLPDTQYF. The chain employs TRBV9 and TRBJ2-3; TRBD1 agrees at 11 bases. V gave up 4 bases and J gave up 4 bases; unmatched junction bases: 8. Germline CDR1 SGDLS, CDR2 YYNGEE. The CDR3 is made up of 16 amino acids. The variable domain in full, completed from reference TRBV9 and TRBJ2-3, reads DSGVTQTPKHLITATGQRVTLRCSPRSGDLSVYWYQQSLDQGLQFLIQYYNGEERAKGNILERFSAQQFPDLHSELNLSSLELGDSALYFCASSPWTGGLPDTQYFGPGTRLTVL.

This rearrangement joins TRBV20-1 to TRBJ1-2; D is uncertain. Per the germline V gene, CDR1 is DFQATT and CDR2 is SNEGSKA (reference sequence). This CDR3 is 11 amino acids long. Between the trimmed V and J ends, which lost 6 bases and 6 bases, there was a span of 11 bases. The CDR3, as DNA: TGCAGTGCCCGGCCGTGGGATGGCTACACCTTC. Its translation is CSARPWDGYTF.

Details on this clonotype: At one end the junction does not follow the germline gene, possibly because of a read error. CDR3 sequence: CASTRNEGYGYTF. The CDR3 bases are TGTGCGAGCACGAGAAACGAGGGGTACGGCTACACCTTC. The chain is built from TRBV6-1 and TRBJ1-2; a possible D gene is TRBD1 (5 bases). Germline values: CDR1 MNHNS, CDR2 SASEGT. The CDR3 is 13 residues long.

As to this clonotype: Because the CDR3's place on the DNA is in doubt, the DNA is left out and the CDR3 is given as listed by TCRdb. CDR3 amino acids: CSVPTGAAGEQYFGPDTDTQYF. V gene TRBV20-1 combines with J gene TRBJ2-3; TRBD1, the D gene given by the table, was not confirmed from the DNA. Termini included, the CDR3 measures 22 amino acids. The germline CDR1 and CDR2 sequences are DFQATT and SNEGSKA (reference sequence).

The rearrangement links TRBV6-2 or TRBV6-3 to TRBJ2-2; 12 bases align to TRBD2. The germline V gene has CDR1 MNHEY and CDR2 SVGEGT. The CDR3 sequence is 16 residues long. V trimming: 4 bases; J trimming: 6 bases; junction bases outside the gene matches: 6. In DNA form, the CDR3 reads TGTGCCAGCAGTTCCACTACTAGCGGGGGGCCCGGGGAGCTGTTTTTT. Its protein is CASSSTTSGGPGELFF.